This T cell receptor beta chain originates from a study of OX40 agonist ivuxolimab in advanced cancers. The wider study: Ivuxolimab is a fully human IgG2 antibody that activates OX40 (CD134). Partial responses were observed in three patients, of whom one had hepatocellular carcinoma and two had cutaneous melanoma. Broader study findings: Relative to CD4+ cells, CD8+ T cells on average had more expanded clones.

From germline, CDR1 is LNHDA and CDR2 SQIVND (reference sequence). The length of the CDR3 is 13 residues. Trimming shortened V by 5 bases and J by 4 bases, and 9 bases separated the two germline ends. In the case of this clone: What it binds is unknown.

Measured with immunoSEQ multiplex PCR; TCRdb has only the in-frame clones, and not every one. The sample shows approximately 86,000 clones, about 86% of them seen only once. J is TRBJ1-5 and V is TRBV19, with D tentatively TRBD1 (5 bases). The sequencing here drew on CD4+ or CD8+ T cells sorted from blood, taken in a trial of the OX40 agonist ivuxolimab. The TCR comes from an adult with an advanced solid tumor such as melanoma, head and neck, liver or kidney cancer. CDR3 region: CASSPGANQPQHF. In DNA form, the CDR3 reads TGTGCCAGTAGTCCCGGGGCGAATCAGCCCCAGCATTTT.